These 21 T cell receptor beta chains came from one sample sequenced in a study of blood T cell repertoires in COVID-19. The table came from immunoSEQ multiplex PCR; TCRdb's copy has only in-frame clones and leaves some out. This table has some 290,000 clones, 90% appearing once. The sample was PBMCs or T cells enriched from blood (not recorded which). The receptors were sampled from a woman aged 25 to 39 who had been exposed to COVID-19.

This chain connects TRBV9 to TRBJ1-2; D not resolved. V lost 4 bases and J lost 0, with 13 bases in between. Germline loops: CDR1 SGDLS, CDR2 YYNGEE. The CDR3 is made up of 15 amino acids. The CDR3 coding sequence is TGTGCCAGCAGCCCCACGGGGATTTCTAACTATGGCTACACCTTC. Its protein product is CASSPTGISNYGYTF. Looking up the rest from reference TRBV9 and TRBJ1-2 gives the full variable domain: DSGVTQTPKHLITATGQRVTLRCSPRSGDLSVYWYQQSLDQGLQFLIQYYNGEERAKGNILERFSAQQFPDLHSELNLSSLELGDSALYFCASSPTGISNYGYTFGSGTRLTVV.

This chain links TRBV18 with TRBJ2-3; D is possibly TRBD1 (5 bases). The V gene's germline CDR1 is KGHSH and CDR2 LQKENI. V lost 1 base and J lost 8, with 13 bases in between. This CDR3 contains 14 residues. Written as DNA, the CDR3 is TGTGCCAGCTCACCACTGGCAGGGTCAGGTACGCAGTATTTT. Protein product: CASSPLAGSGTQYF. Full variable domain (outside the CDR3, taken from reference TRBV18 and TRBJ2-3): NAGVMQNPRHLVRRRGQEARLRCSPMKGHSHVYWYRQLPEEGLKFMVYLQKENIIDESGMPKERFSAEFPKEGPSILRIQQVVRGDSAAYFCASSPLAGSGTQYFGPGTRLTVL.

This clone occurred a few times. The gene calls are TRBV7-8 and TRBJ1-5; D perhaps matches TRBD1 (6 bases). Germline CDR1 and CDR2: SGHVS and FQNEAQ. This CDR3 spans 14 amino acids. With 3 bases removed from V and 2 bases from J, the gap between germline ends came to 8 bases. DNA for the CDR3: TGTGCCAGCAGCTTCGAGGGGGGCAATCAGCCCCAGCATTTT. It translates to CASSFEGGNQPQHF.

The chain carries TRBV27 and TRBJ1-5; D is ambiguous. This CDR3 has 13 residues. The germline gives CDR1 MNHEY, CDR2 SMNVEV (reference sequence). The germline V and J ends were trimmed by 5 bases and 6 bases, with 11 bases remaining between them. The CDR3 is CASSPRGGQPQHF. The CDR3 nucleotides are TGTGCCAGCAGTCCCCGGGGTGGTCAGCCCCAGCATTTT.

V and J are TRBV14 and TRBJ2-3; D is undetermined. The CDR3 runs to 13 residues. Trimming cost V 2 bases and J 4 bases, with 7 bases left between them. Germline V CDR1 and CDR2: SGHDN, FVKESK. CDR3: CASSQSGADTQYF. CDR3 in DNA: TGTGCCAGCAGCCAATCCGGAGCAGATACGCAGTATTTT.

The chain joins TRBV18 to TRBJ1-3; TRBD1 aligns across 9 bases. Germline CDR1 and CDR2: KGHSH and LQKENI. After removal of 4 bases from V and 0 bases from J, the junction contained 4 bases not matched to a gene. The CDR3 is 16 amino acids. Here the CDR3 DNA reads TGTGCCAGCTCACGCACGGGACAGGGCTCTGGAAACACCATATATTTT. It specifies CASSRTGQGSGNTIYF. The complete variable domain, with remaining parts taken from reference TRBV18 and TRBJ1-3, reads NAGVMQNPRHLVRRRGQEARLRCSPMKGHSHVYWYRQLPEEGLKFMVYLQKENIIDESGMPKERFSAEFPKEGPSILRIQQVVRGDSAAYFCASSRTGQGSGNTIYFGEGSWLTVV.

CDR3 amino acids: CASSPAGFGYTEAFF. DNA for the CDR3: TGTGCCAGCTCACCCGCAGGGTTTGGTTACACTGAAGCTTTCTTT. The V gene is TRBV18, the J gene TRBJ1-1; D might be TRBD1 (5 bases). Looked up from germline, CDR1 is KGHSH and CDR2 is LQKENI. Trimming pared 3 bases from V and 3 bases from J, leaving 14 bases between. This CDR3 spans 15 amino acids.

The V and J genes are TRBV6-5 and TRBJ2-3; a weak D match, TRBD1 (6 bases). Trimming stripped 8 bases from V and 11 bases from J, with 23 bases between. The CDR3 spans 14 residues. CDR1 is MNHEY and CDR2 is SVGAGI in the germline V gene. CDR3 residues: CASLETYRDKEQYF. The CDR3 region has the DNA TGTGCCAGCCTTGAAACCTACCGGGACAAAGAGCAGTATTTT.

The chain couples TRBV5-6 to TRBJ2-3; 7 bases match TRBD2. V was pared by 5 bases and J by 6 bases, with 9 bases of the junction left unmatched. Germline V gene data show CDR1 as SGHDT and CDR2 as YYEEEE. This CDR3 is 14 amino acids long. The chain's CDR3 is CASRRTRGGDTQYF. Here the CDR3 DNA reads TGTGCCAGCAGGAGGACTAGAGGTGGGGATACGCAGTATTTT.

The chain links TRBV4-1 to TRBJ2-7; 7 positions agree with TRBD1. The CDR3 sequence is 16 residues long. J lost 7 bases, V lost 2 bases, and 14 bases had no gene match. Germline V lookup: CDR1 MGHRA, CDR2 YSYEKL. The CDR3 is CASSQLPEGAMGEQYF. The CDR3 DNA reads as TGCGCCAGCAGCCAATTGCCAGAGGGGGCGATGGGGGAGCAGTACTTC.

The chain uses TRBV2 and TRBJ1-6; 9 nucleotides align to TRBD1. CDR3 length equals 14 residues. The germline gives CDR1 SNHLY, CDR2 FYNNEI. J gave up 6 bases and V 6 bases, and 3 bases lay outside the gene matches. The CDR3 DNA is TGTGCCAGCAGACCGGGACAGGGTAATTCACCCCTCCACTTT. This encodes CASRPGQGNSPLHF.

In this sample, this clone turned up once. J is TRBJ2-7 and V is TRBV6-2 or TRBV6-3; a weak D match, TRBD2 (5 bases). CDR1 and CDR2 from the germline V gene are MNHEY and SVGEGT. The CDR3 sequence is 12 residues long. Trimming left V 4 bases short and J 2 bases short, with 6 bases between. CDR3 loop: CASSSRAYEQYF. The CDR3 DNA reads as TGTGCCAGCAGTTCGAGGGCCTACGAGCAGTACTTC.

The V gene is TRBV2, the J gene TRBJ2-5; TRBD2 agrees at 12 bases. The CDR3 is 16 amino acids. Germline-derived CDR1 and CDR2 are SNHLY and FYNNEI. J lost 1 base, V lost 6 bases, and 6 bases had no gene match. This CDR3 is CASSPGLAGIQETQYF. CDR3 DNA sequence: TGTGCCAGCAGCCCCGGACTAGCGGGGATCCAAGAGACCCAGTACTTC.

The chain joins TRBV2 to TRBJ1-2; D not resolved. Germline V gives CDR1 SNHLY, CDR2 FYNNEI. The V end lost 8 bases, the J end lost 1 base, and 5 bases lay between the germline ends. This CDR3 region has 11 residues. CDR3 loop: CASGSNYGYTF. In DNA form, the CDR3 reads TGTGCCAGCGGGAGTAACTATGGCTACACCTTC.

CDR3 sequence: CASSKSGSLAYEQYF. The CDR3 DNA reads as TGCGCCAGCAGCAAGTCCGGGTCCCTGGCCTACGAGCAGTACTTC. The chain employs TRBV4-1 and TRBJ2-7; D remains ambiguous. The CDR3 length is 15 residues. V was shortened by 5 bases and J by 2 bases, with 16 bases between the two germline ends. The germline CDR1 and CDR2 sequences are MGHRA and YSYEKL.

J is TRBJ2-2 and V is TRBV9; 9 bases fit TRBD1. CDR1 is SGDLS, CDR2 YYNGEE, per germline. The junction had 5 bases not matched to a gene; V was cut back by 4 bases and J by 7 bases. The CDR3 is 14 residues long. The CDR3 coding sequence is TGTGCCAGCAGCCACAGGGGGCACGGCGGGGAGCTGTTTTTT. This gives the protein CASSHRGHGGELFF. Full variable domain (remainder filled in from reference TRBV9 and TRBJ2-2): DSGVTQTPKHLITATGQRVTLRCSPRSGDLSVYWYQQSLDQGLQFLIQYYNGEERAKGNILERFSAQQFPDLHSELNLSSLELGDSALYFCASSHRGHGGELFFGEGSRLTVL.

V gene TRBV10-3 combines with J gene TRBJ1-6, with 9 nucleotides matching TRBD1. J lost 10 bases, V lost 6 bases, and 7 bases had no gene match. The germline CDR1 and CDR2 sequences are ENHRY and SYGVKD. The CDR3 covers 14 residues. CDR3 sequence reads: CAISGGQGVSPLHF. DNA for the CDR3: TGTGCCATCAGCGGGGGACAGGGTGTATCACCCCTCCACTTT.

The rearrangement links TRBV9 to TRBJ2-7; 7 positions match TRBD2. Trimming removed 0 bases from V and 0 bases from J; junction bases left unmatched: 0. The V gene's germline CDR1 is SGDLS and CDR2 YYNGEE. The CDR3 consists of 14 residues. CDR3 sequence (DNA): TGTGCCAGCAGCGTAGGGGACTACTCCTACGAGCAGTACTTC. Translation gives CASSVGDYSYEQYF.

The CDR3 region has the DNA TGTGCCAGCAGGCAGGACAGAGCTAAGTTCTTC. Translating gives CASRQDRAKFF. The chain couples TRBV7-9 to TRBJ2-1; possibly TRBD1 for D (6 bases). The germline V gene has CDR1 SEHNR and CDR2 FQNEAQ (reference sequence). V was clipped by 6 bases and J by 14 bases, with 14 bases between them. This CDR3 spans 11 amino acids. Filled out from reference TRBV7-9 and TRBJ2-1, the complete variable domain reads DTGVSQNPRHKITKRGQNVTFRCDPISEHNRLYWYRQTLGQGPEFLTYFQNEAQLEKSRLLSDRFSAERPKGSFSTLEIQRTEQGDSAMYLCASRQDRAKFFGPGTRLTVL.

This rearrangement joins TRBV6-5 to TRBJ2-2, with D possibly matching TRBD1 (5 bases). The germline V and J ends were trimmed by 2 bases and 0 bases, with 7 bases remaining between them. From germline, CDR1 is MNHEY and CDR2 SVGAGI. The CDR3 runs to 15 residues. The CDR3 nucleotides are TGTGCCAGCAGTTACGGACACCCGAACACCGGGGAGCTGTTTTTT. This encodes CASSYGHPNTGELFF.

V and J are TRBV29-1 and TRBJ1-5; D is possibly TRBD1 (6 bases). The length of the CDR3 is 12 residues. Germline V gene data show CDR1 as SQVTM and CDR2 as ANQGSEA. The ends were cut back, 7 bases at V and 3 bases at J, with 10 bases in the middle. The DNA for the CDR3 is TGCAGCGCCCGGACAGACAATCAGCCCCAGCATTTT. This translates into CSARTDNQPQHF.